What follows are 32 T cell receptor beta chains derived from one specimen sequenced in a study of blood T cell repertoires in COVID-19. Sequencing was performed with immunoSEQ multiplex PCR; in TCRdb, only in-frame clones are kept and a portion is missing. The sample carries approximately 140,000 clones, roughly 84% recorded once. Sequencing was done on a sample of PBMCs or T cells enriched from blood (not recorded which). These receptors originate from a woman between 45 and 65 years old who had been exposed to COVID-19.

The chain has TRBV11-3 and TRBJ1-1; D perhaps matches TRBD1 (5 bases). The CDR3 length is 18 residues. Germline values: CDR1 SGHNT, CDR2 YENEEA. V was cut by 2 bases and J by 6 bases, with 25 bases left in between. The CDR3 sequence is CASSLHPLRVAGGAEAFF. The CDR3 DNA reads as TGTGCCAGCAGCTTACATCCCCTAAGGGTCGCCGGGGGGGCTGAAGCTTTCTTT.

This clone has only one observation. The rearrangement uses TRBV5-6 and TRBJ1-1; TRBD1 is a possible D gene (5 bases). Between the trimmed V and J ends, which lost 3 bases and 3 bases, there was a span of 12 bases. Per the germline V gene, CDR1 is SGHDT and CDR2 is YYEEEE. The length of the CDR3 is 14 residues. CDR3 amino acids: CASSSPGRDTEAFF. In DNA form, the CDR3 reads TGTGCCAGCAGCTCCCCAGGGAGGGACACTGAAGCTTTCTTT.

Only one count was recorded for this clone. V and J are TRBV15 and TRBJ2-2, with D perhaps matching TRBD1 (5 bases). The germline V gene encodes CDR1 LNHNV and CDR2 YYDKDF (reference sequence). The CDR3 runs 19 residues. V was clipped by 0 bases and J by 6 bases, with 23 bases between them. DNA for the CDR3: TGTGCCACCAGCAGAGATCCGCCTGGGGCAGGGAATTTCGCCGGGGAGCTGTTTTTT. It yields the protein CATSRDPPGAGNFAGELFF.

This CDR3 reads CASSAGIQNTEAFF. CDR3 nucleotide sequence: TGCGCCAGCAGCGCAGGGATTCAGAACACTGAAGCTTTCTTT. The chain employs TRBV5-1 and TRBJ1-1; D perhaps matches TRBD1 (5 bases). CDR1 and CDR2 from the germline V gene are SGHRS and YFSETQ. This CDR3 is 14 amino acids long. V lost 4 bases, J lost 1 base, and 11 bases lay in between. Drawing the rest from reference TRBV5-1 and TRBJ1-1, the complete variable domain is KAGVTQTPRYLIKTRGQQVTLSCSPISGHRSVSWYQQTPGQGLQFLFEYFSETQRNKGNFPGRFSGRQFSNSRSEMNVSTLELGDSALYLCASSAGIQNTEAFFGQGTRLTVV.

The chain is built from TRBV10-1 and TRBJ2-1; possibly TRBD2 for D (5 bases). This CDR3 has 14 residues. Deletions cut 1 base from V and 7 bases from J, with 11 bases between. Looked up from germline, CDR1 is WNHNN and CDR2 is SYGVQD (reference sequence). The CDR3 region is CASSEWGARNEQFF. The CDR3 coding sequence is TGCGCCAGCAGTGAGTGGGGAGCTAGAAATGAGCAGTTCTTC.

This clone was counted only a few times. The chain joins TRBV7-9 to TRBJ1-3, with D possibly being TRBD1 (6 bases). Germline V gives CDR1 SEHNR, CDR2 FQNEAQ (reference sequence). The CDR3 spans 16 residues. Trimming removed 5 bases from V and 2 bases from J, with 16 bases in between. CDR3 DNA sequence: TGTGCCAGCAGCCAGGGGCTCTTGCCCGCTGGAAACACCATATATTTT. It codes for CASSQGLLPAGNTIYF.

This clone occurred a few times. The rearrangement links TRBV5-1 to TRBJ2-7; D may be TRBD1 (5 bases). The germline V gene encodes CDR1 SGHRS and CDR2 YFSETQ. CDR3 length: 16 residues. The V end lost 3 bases, the J end lost 2 bases, and 18 bases lay between the germline ends. The CDR3 loop reads CASSSLPSGLTYEQYF. The CDR3 coding sequence is TGCGCCAGCAGCTCTTTACCTTCAGGGCTGACCTACGAGCAGTACTTC.

At least ten counts were recorded for this clone. The chain combines TRBV27 with TRBJ2-7, with 9 bases aligning to TRBD1. Germline V lookup: CDR1 MNHEY, CDR2 SMNVEV (reference sequence). The CDR3 is 16 amino acids. The J segment lost 5 bases and the V segment lost 6 bases, leaving 14 bases of the junction unmatched. CDR3 in amino acids: CASSRPPGQGSDEQYF. The CDR3 nucleotides are TGTGCCAGCAGCCGACCCCCCGGACAGGGGAGCGACGAGCAGTACTTC.

This clone was seen just once. The V call is TRBV27, the J call TRBJ2-2; D is possibly TRBD2 (5 bases). Germline V gene lookup returns CDR1 MNHEY and CDR2 SMNVEV (reference sequence). The CDR3 loop spans 13 amino acids. Trimming took 5 bases from V and 5 from J, leaving 9 bases between them. The CDR3 DNA follows: TGTGCCAGCAGTCCCGTAGCGACCGGGGAGCTGTTTTTT. Translating it yields CASSPVATGELFF.

The chain couples TRBV6-1 to TRBJ1-4, with D perhaps matching TRBD1 (5 bases). Trimming took off 2 bases at V and 7 bases at J, with 11 bases between the two ends. This CDR3 spans 14 amino acids. Per the germline V gene, CDR1 is MNHNS and CDR2 is SASEGT. CDR3 in DNA: TGTGCCAGCAGTGAAAGAAGGGGCAGTGAAAAACTGTTTTTT. This encodes CASSERRGSEKLFF.

The chain is built from TRBV19 and TRBJ1-2, with 7 positions matching TRBD1. The length of the CDR3 is 13 residues. With 7 bases clipped from V and 4 bases from J, the junction kept 6 bases outside the gene matches. Germline V gives CDR1 LNHDA, CDR2 SQIVND (reference sequence). The CDR3 protein is CASTATGIYGYTF. The CDR3, as DNA: TGTGCCAGTACTGCGACAGGGATCTATGGCTACACCTTC.

The rearrangement uses TRBV19 and TRBJ1-2; D gene uncertain. The length of the CDR3 is 13 residues. Trimming left V 3 bases short and J 5 bases short, with 10 bases between. In germline, CDR1 is LNHDA, CDR2 SQIVND (reference sequence). CDR3 DNA: TGTGCCAGTAGTATCAATGGAGCTTATGGCTACACCTTC. Translated: CASSINGAYGYTF.

The chain has TRBV7-2 and TRBJ1-3; D not certain. This CDR3 region has 15 residues. Germline V gene data show CDR1 as SGHTA and CDR2 as FQGNSA. Trimming left V 1 base short and J 7 bases short, with 14 bases between. CDR3 DNA: TGTGCCAGCAGCTTAGGGTCCACTATCCCGAACACCATATATTTT. It codes for CASSLGSTIPNTIYF. Filled out from reference TRBV7-2 and TRBJ1-3, the complete variable domain reads GAGVSQSPSNKVTEKGKDVELRCDPISGHTALYWYRQSLGQGLEFLIYFQGNSAPDKSGLPSDRFSAERTGGSVSTLTIQRTQQEDSAVYLCASSLGSTIPNTIYFGEGSWLTVV.

V gene TRBV6-5 combines with J gene TRBJ1-1, with a possible D match to TRBD1 (6 bases). The CDR3 runs 13 residues. Germline CDR1 reads MNHEY; CDR2 reads SVGAGI. V was shortened by 5 bases and J by 5 bases, with 12 bases between the two germline ends. In DNA, the CDR3 is TGTGCCAGCAGTAAGGGGGTGTTTACTGAAGCTTTCTTT. Its protein is CASSKGVFTEAFF.

V gene TRBV5-1 combines with J gene TRBJ1-3; TRBD1 matches 7 bases. CDR3 length: 19 amino acids. V dropped 3 bases and J dropped 0; count of bases not matched to a gene: 15. The germline V gene has CDR1 SGHRS and CDR2 YFSETQ. The CDR3 DNA reads TGCGCCAGCAGCTCTCTGGGGACAGAAGCTACCGCCTCTGGAAACACCATATATTTT. Translating it yields CASSSLGTEATASGNTIYF.

This clone was counted once. This chain connects TRBV3-1 (or the pseudogene TRBV3-2) to TRBJ1-6, with 9 bases that match TRBD1. Losses at the gene ends were 4 bases for V and 9 bases for J; bases not matched to a gene: 4. The CDR3 totals 14 residues. The germline V gene has CDR1 LGHDT and CDR2 YNNKEL (reference sequence). The CDR3 loop reads CASSRMGQGSPLHF. In nucleotides, the CDR3 is TGTGCCAGCAGCCGGATGGGACAGGGTTCACCCCTCCACTTT.

The V gene is TRBV19, the J gene TRBJ1-2; 8 bases are a match to TRBD1. CDR3 length equals 14 residues. V shed 5 bases and J 7 bases; nucleotides not matched to a gene: 9. Germline assignment: CDR1 LNHDA and CDR2 SQIVND (reference sequence). As DNA, the CDR3 is TGTGCCAGTAGTGCCAATGACAGGGGAGGTGGCTACACCTTC. This translates into CASSANDRGGGYTF.

The count of this clone is one. CDR3 protein: CASSRTGYYEQYF. The CDR3 DNA reads as TGTGCCAGCTCCCGGACAGGGTATTACGAGCAGTACTTC. This chain uses TRBV6-5 with TRBJ2-7, with 8 nucleotides matching TRBD1. Germline loops: CDR1 MNHEY, CDR2 SVGAGI. V was pared by 8 bases and J by 4 bases, with 7 bases of the junction left unmatched. The CDR3 has 13 residues.

The genes are TRBV6-5 and TRBJ1-5, with 9 bases that match TRBD1. The CDR3 runs 15 residues. Trimming took 0 bases from V and 5 from J; bases not matched to a gene: 2. CDR1 is MNHEY and CDR2 is SVGAGI in the germline V gene. DNA for the CDR3: TGTGCCAGCAGTTACTCAGGGACAGGGCATCAGCCCCAGCATTTT. Translating gives CASSYSGTGHQPQHF.

For the CDR3, the DNA is TGCAGCGGGGCCAGGGCCCAAGAGACCCAGTACTTC. As protein: CSGARAQETQYF. The chain is built from TRBV29-1 and TRBJ2-5; maybe TRBD1 (5 bases). The CDR3 extends over 12 amino acids. The germline V and J ends were trimmed by 7 bases and 1 base, with 10 bases remaining between them. Germline CDR1 reads SQVTM; CDR2 reads ANQGSEA.

This clone was found once. The chain uses TRBV27 and TRBJ1-6; 7 bases align to TRBD1. The V gene's germline CDR1 is MNHEY and CDR2 SMNVEV (reference sequence). V gave up 10 bases and J gave up 9 bases; unmatched junction bases: 12. CDR3 length: 14 amino acids. DNA for the CDR3: TGTGCCACCCAATCGGGTGAGGGGGCTTCACCCCTCCACTTT. Translation: CATQSGEGASPLHF.

The chain couples TRBV7-3 to TRBJ2-5; TRBD2 matches at 7 bases. The V gene end was trimmed by 5 bases and the J gene end by 3 bases; junction bases not matched to a gene: 3. The CDR3 totals 13 residues. CDR1 and CDR2 (germline): SGHTA, FQGTGA. CDR3 bases: TGTGCCAGCAGCCGAGGGAGGGAAGAGACCCAGTACTTC. This gives the protein CASSRGREETQYF. The whole variable domain, remainder taken from reference TRBV7-3 and TRBJ2-5, is GAGVSQTPSNKVTEKGKYVELRCDPISGHTALYWYRQSLGQGPEFLIYFQGTGAADDSGLPNDRFFAVRPEGSVSTLKIQRTERGDSAVYLCASSRGREETQYFGPGTRLLVL.

The chain is built from TRBV13 and TRBJ1-1; no firm D call. Germline V gives CDR1 PRHDT, CDR2 FYEKMQ (reference sequence). The CDR3 length is 14 residues. Trimming cost V 3 bases and J 0 bases, with 8 bases left between them. CDR3 in DNA: TGTGCCAGCAGCTTCGGGGAGGTGAACACTGAAGCTTTCTTT. It codes for CASSFGEVNTEAFF.

The chain joins TRBV7-9 to TRBJ2-4, with 9 bases matching TRBD1. The germline V gene has CDR1 SEHNR and CDR2 FQNEAQ (reference sequence). The CDR3 length is 14 residues. V shed 1 base, J shed 10 bases, and the junction held 5 bases outside the gene matches. The CDR3, as DNA: TGTGCCAGCAGCTTAGTTGGGACAGGGCAGATTCAGTACTTC. It specifies CASSLVGTGQIQYF.

In this sample, this clone turned up once. The J gene is TRBJ2-5, the V gene TRBV29-1; TRBD1 matches 10 bases. CDR1 is SQVTM and CDR2 is ANQGSEA in the germline V gene. This CDR3 is 14 amino acids long. The J segment lost 5 bases and the V segment lost 5 bases, leaving 8 bases of the junction unmatched. For the CDR3, the DNA is TGCAGCGTTACGACAGGGGGCGCGTCTGAGACCCAGTACTTC. Protein: CSVTTGGASETQYF.

This clone came up a few times. The V and J genes are TRBV18 and TRBJ1-5; 9 positions match TRBD1. Germline trimming cut 4 bases from V and 4 bases from J; bases unmatched to any gene: 5. The CDR3 is made up of 15 amino acids. CDR1 KGHSH and CDR2 LQKENI come from the germline V gene. CDR3: CASSQGTGRNQPQHF. The CDR3 nucleotides read TGTGCCAGCTCACAGGGGACAGGGCGGAATCAGCCCCAGCATTTT.

The chain uses TRBV10-1 and TRBJ1-6; TRBD1 aligns across 10 bases. The CDR3 totals 18 residues. CDR1 and CDR2 (germline): WNHNN, SYGVQD (reference sequence). The V gene end was trimmed by 6 bases and the J gene end by 3 bases; junction bases not matched to a gene: 11. Here the CDR3 reads CASRRPGQGPCYNSPLHF. The DNA of the CDR3 is TGCGCCAGCAGAAGGCCGGGACAGGGGCCCTGCTATAATTCACCCCTCCACTTT.

Here the CDR3 reads CASIRRPNEKLFF. For the CDR3, the DNA is TGTGCCAGCATTAGGCGGCCTAATGAAAAACTGTTTTTT. V gene TRBV2 combines with J gene TRBJ1-4; D gene unclear. The V gene's germline CDR1 is SNHLY and CDR2 FYNNEI. This CDR3 contains 13 residues. Trimming cost V 7 bases and J 3 bases, with 9 bases left between them.

The CDR3 protein is CASRRGSSDTQYF. The DNA for the CDR3 is TGTGCCAGCAGGCGGGGTTCATCAGATACGCAGTATTTT. The chain links TRBV7-9 to TRBJ2-3; a weak D match, TRBD2 (6 bases). The CDR3 is 13 residues long. Germline loops: CDR1 SEHNR, CDR2 FQNEAQ (reference sequence). V was cut by 6 bases and J by 4 bases, with 11 bases left in between.

The chain recombines TRBV30 with TRBJ2-1, with D possibly TRBD2 on 5 matching bases. Trimming stripped 5 bases from V and 7 bases from J, with 21 bases between. The CDR3 runs to 15 residues. From germline, CDR1 is GTSNPN and CDR2 SVGIG (reference sequence). The CDR3 DNA follows: TGTGCCTGGGCCGCGGGTCCGTCCGCCGGGAATGAGCAGTTCTTC. It translates to CAWAAGPSAGNEQFF. Complete variable domain (other parts from reference TRBV30 and TRBJ2-1): SQTIHQWPATLVQPVGSPLSLECTVEGTSNPNLYWYRQAAGRGLQLLFYSVGIGQISSEVPQNLSASRPQDRQFILSSKKLLLSDSGFYLCAWAAGPSAGNEQFFGPGTRLTVL.

The V gene is TRBV6-5, the J gene TRBJ2-7; TRBD2 might be the D (6 bases). The V end was cut by 0 bases, the J end by 1 base, with 10 bases between. In germline, CDR1 is MNHEY, CDR2 SVGAGI. This CDR3 has 15 residues. This CDR3 reads CASSYSGAGSYEQYF. The CDR3 DNA follows: TGTGCCAGCAGTTACTCTGGCGCGGGATCCTACGAGCAGTACTTC.

The table lists this clone with a count of one. This chain uses TRBV29-1 with TRBJ2-5, with 11 nucleotides matching TRBD2. V lost 7 bases, J lost 8 bases, and 12 bases stayed unmatched. The CDR3 is 14 residues long. The germline CDR1 and CDR2 sequences are SQVTM and ANQGSEA. CDR3 residues: CSAHSSGGTSTQYF. CDR3 bases: TGCAGCGCGCATTCTAGCGGGGGGACCAGTACCCAGTACTTC.